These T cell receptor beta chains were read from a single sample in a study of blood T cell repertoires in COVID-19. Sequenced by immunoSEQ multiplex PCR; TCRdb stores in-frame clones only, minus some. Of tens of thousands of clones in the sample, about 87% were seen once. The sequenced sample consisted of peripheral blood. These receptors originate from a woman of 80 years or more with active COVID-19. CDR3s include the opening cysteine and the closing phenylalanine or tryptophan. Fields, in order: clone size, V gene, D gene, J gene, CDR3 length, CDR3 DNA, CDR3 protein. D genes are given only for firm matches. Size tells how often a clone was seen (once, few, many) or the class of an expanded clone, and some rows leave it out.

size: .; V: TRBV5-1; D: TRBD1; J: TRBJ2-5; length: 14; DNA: TGCGCCAGCAGCTATACAGGGGGGAGAGAGACCCAGTACTTC; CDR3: CASSYTGGRETQYF
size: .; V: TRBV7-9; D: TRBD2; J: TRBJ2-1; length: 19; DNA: TGTGCCAGCAGCTTAGCGGGACTAGCGGGGGGAAACTCCTACAATGAGCAGTTCTTC; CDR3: CASSLAGLAGGNSYNEQFF
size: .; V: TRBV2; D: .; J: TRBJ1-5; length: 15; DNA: TGTGCCAGCAGTGAGGGGGACTTTAGCAATCAGCCCCAGCATTTT; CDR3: CASSEGDFSNQPQHF
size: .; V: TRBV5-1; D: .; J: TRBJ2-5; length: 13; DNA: TGCGCCAGCAGCTTGGGACAGCAAGAGACCCAGTACTTC; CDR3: CASSLGQQETQYF
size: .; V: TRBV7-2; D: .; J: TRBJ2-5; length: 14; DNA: TGTGCCAGCAGCTTCAACGGTTTCCAAGAGACCCAGTACTTC; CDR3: CASSFNGFQETQYF
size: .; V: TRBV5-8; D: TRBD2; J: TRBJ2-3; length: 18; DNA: TGTGCCAGCCCTGAGGGGCTAGCGGTTCTCAGAAGCACAGATACGCAGTATTTT; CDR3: CASPEGLAVLRSTDTQYF
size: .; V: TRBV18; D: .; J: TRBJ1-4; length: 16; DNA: TGTGCCAGCTCATCGACGACAGCTACAACTAATGAAAAACTGTTTTTT; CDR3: CASSSTTATTNEKLFF
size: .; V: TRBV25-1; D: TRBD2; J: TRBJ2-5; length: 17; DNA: TGTGCCAGCAGTGATTCCCGTGGAGCGGGACCCCAAGAGACCCAGTACTTC; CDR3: CASSDSRGAGPQETQYF
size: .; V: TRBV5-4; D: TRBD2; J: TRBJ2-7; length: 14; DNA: TGTGCCAGCAGCCCCGGACTAGCCAGCTGGGAGCAGTACTTC; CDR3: CASSPGLASWEQYF
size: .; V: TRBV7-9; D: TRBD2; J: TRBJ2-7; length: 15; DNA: TGTGCCAGCAGCCTTACAGCGGGGGGACCCTACGAGCAGTACTTC; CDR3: CASSLTAGGPYEQYF
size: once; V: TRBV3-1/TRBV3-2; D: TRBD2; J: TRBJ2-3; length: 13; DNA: TGTGCCAGCAGCCAGGGGAGGGCAGATACGCAGTATTTT; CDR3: CASSQGRADTQYF
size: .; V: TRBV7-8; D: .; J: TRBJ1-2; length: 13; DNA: TGTGCCAGCAGCCGCGGACAGTTGCAGGGCTACACCTTC; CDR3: CASSRGQLQGYTF
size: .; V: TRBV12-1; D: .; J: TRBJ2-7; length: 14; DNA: TGTGCCAGCAGCCCGACGGACTCCTCCTACGAGCAGTACTTC; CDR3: CASSPTDSSYEQYF
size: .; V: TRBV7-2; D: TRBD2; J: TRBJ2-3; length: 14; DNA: TGTGCCAGCAGCTGGGGGACTAGAGCAGATACGCAGTATTTT; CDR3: CASSWGTRADTQYF
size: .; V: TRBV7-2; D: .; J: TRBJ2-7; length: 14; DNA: TGTGCCAGCAGCTTAGCTGGCAGGGGAGCCGAGCAGTACTTC; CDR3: CASSLAGRGAEQYF
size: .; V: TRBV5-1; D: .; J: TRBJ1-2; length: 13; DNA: TGCGCCAGCAGCACAATGACAGGCTATGGCTACACCTTC; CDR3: CASSTMTGYGYTF
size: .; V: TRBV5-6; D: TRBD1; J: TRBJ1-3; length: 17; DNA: TGTGCCAGCAGCTCACCGGGACAGCTGCTCTCTGGAAACACCATATATTTT; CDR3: CASSSPGQLLSGNTIYF
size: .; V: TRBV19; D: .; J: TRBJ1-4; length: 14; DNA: TGTGCCAGTAGTATACTTCCAACTAATGAAAAACTGTTTTTT; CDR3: CASSILPTNEKLFF
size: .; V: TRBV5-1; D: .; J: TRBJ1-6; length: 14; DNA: TGCGCCAGCAGCTTGGTGGATACAGGGTCACCCCTCCACTTT; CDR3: CASSLVDTGSPLHF
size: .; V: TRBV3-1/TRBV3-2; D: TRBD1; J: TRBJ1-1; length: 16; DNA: TGTGCCAGCAGCCAAGTAGCAAACAGGGGAGAGACTGAAGCTTTCTTT; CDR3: CASSQVANRGETEAFF
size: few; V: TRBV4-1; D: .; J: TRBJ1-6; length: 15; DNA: TGCGCCAGCAGTCTTGAACAGGAGTTTTATTCACCCCTCCACTTT; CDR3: CASSLEQEFYSPLHF
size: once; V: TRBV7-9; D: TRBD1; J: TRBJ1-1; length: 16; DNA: TGTGCCAGCAGCTTAGGCCCCCGACAGGGGGGTACTGAAGCTTTCTTT; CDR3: CASSLGPRQGGTEAFF
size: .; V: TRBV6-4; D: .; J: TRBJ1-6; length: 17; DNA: TGTGCCAGCAGTGACTCCGGGGTCCCTGGGTGGAATTCACCCCTCCACTTT; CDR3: CASSDSGVPGWNSPLHF
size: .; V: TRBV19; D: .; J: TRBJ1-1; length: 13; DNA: TGTGCCAGTAGTATGCTTGGGGGCTTTGAAGCTTTCTTT; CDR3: CASSMLGGFEAFF
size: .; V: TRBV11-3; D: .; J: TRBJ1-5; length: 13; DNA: TGTGCCAGCAGCCGGGGGGCGGGTCAGCCCCAGCATTTT; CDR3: CASSRGAGQPQHF
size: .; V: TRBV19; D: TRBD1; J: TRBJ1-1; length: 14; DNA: TGTGCCAGTAGGCAGACAGGGGGGGGCACTGAAGCTTTCTTT; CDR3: CASRQTGGGTEAFF
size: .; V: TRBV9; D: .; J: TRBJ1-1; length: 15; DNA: TGTGCCAGCAGCGTAGCAGGGATCATGAACACTGAAGCTTTCTTT; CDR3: CASSVAGIMNTEAFF
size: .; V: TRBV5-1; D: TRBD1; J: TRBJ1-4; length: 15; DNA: TGCGCCAGCAGCACGGGACAGGGACAGGGGGAAAAACTGTTTTTT; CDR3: CASSTGQGQGEKLFF
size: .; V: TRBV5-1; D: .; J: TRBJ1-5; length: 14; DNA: TGCGCCAGCAGCTTTTCGGGGGGCAATCAGCCCCAGCATTTT; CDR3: CASSFSGGNQPQHF
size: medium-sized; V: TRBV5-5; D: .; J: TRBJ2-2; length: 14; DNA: TGTGCCAGCAGTTATACAGGTGTCACCGGGGAGCTGTTTTTT; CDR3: CASSYTGVTGELFF
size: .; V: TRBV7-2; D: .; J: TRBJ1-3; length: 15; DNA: TGTGCCAGCAGCCCGCCAACAGGGATGAGAAACACCATATATTTT; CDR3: CASSPPTGMRNTIYF
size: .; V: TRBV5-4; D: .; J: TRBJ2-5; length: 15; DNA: TGTGCCAGCAGCTTAAGTGGCAGGTTACAAGAGACCCAGTACTTC; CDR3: CASSLSGRLQETQYF
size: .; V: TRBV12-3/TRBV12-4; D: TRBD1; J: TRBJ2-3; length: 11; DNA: TGTGCCAGCAATAGTGGGACAGACCAGTATTTT; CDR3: CASNSGTDQYF
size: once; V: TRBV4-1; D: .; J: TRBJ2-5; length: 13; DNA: TGCGCCAGCAGCCAAGCTCCGGTCGAGACCCAGTACTTC; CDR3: CASSQAPVETQYF
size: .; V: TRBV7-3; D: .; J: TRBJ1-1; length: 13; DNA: TGTGCCAGCAGCTTAGAAGCGGACACTGAAGCTTTCTTT; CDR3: CASSLEADTEAFF
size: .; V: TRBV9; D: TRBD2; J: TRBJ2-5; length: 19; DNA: TGTGCCAGCAGCCCACAGCCGGGTCCTAGCGGGGGTCCTCAAGAGACCCAGTACTTC; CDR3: CASSPQPGPSGGPQETQYF
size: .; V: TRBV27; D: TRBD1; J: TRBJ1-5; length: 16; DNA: TGTGCCAGCTCGGCGGACAGGGGGCGAGGCAATCAGCCCCAGCATTTT; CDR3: CASSADRGRGNQPQHF
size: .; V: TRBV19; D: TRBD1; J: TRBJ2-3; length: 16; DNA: TGTGCCAGTAGTATAGGGGGGACAGGACCCACAGATACGCAGTATTTT; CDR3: CASSIGGTGPTDTQYF
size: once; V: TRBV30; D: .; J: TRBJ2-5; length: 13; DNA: TGTGCCTGGAGTGTACAGGGCCAGGGGACCCAGTACTTC; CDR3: CAWSVQGQGTQYF
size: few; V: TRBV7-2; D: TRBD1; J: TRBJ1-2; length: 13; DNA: TGTGCCAGCACCAGGGACAGGTTGGGGGGCTACACCTTC; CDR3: CASTRDRLGGYTF
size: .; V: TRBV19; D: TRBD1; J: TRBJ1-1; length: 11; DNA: TGTGCCAGTGACGACAGGGCTGAAGCTTTCTTT; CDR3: CASDDRAEAFF